The 17 T cell receptor beta chains given below trace back to one sample, sequenced in a study of a mutant IDH1 vaccine in newly diagnosed glioma. Their cognate antigens are unknown. Method: immunoSEQ multiplex PCR; TCRdb's copy keeps in-frame clones and lacks some. This sample has around 51,000 clones, with 78% found just once. Time point meaning: week 5, during vaccination. Vaccination used 300 ug of mutant IDH1 20-mer peptide per dose, with topical imiquimod. Sequences were derived from PBMCs, sampled from a glioma patient whose treatment included an IDH1 peptide vaccine. Every receptor here comes from a woman between 35 and 50 years old with glioma.

This rearrangement joins TRBV5-5 to TRBJ2-7, with 11 positions matching TRBD1. The CDR3 loop spans 14 amino acids. Germline CDR1 is SGHKS and CDR2 is YYEKEE (reference sequence). J lost 6 bases, V lost 2 bases, and 4 bases had no gene match. The CDR3, as DNA: TGTGCCAGCAGCTTTCCGGGACAGGGGGTCGAGCAGTACTTC. Translating it yields CASSFPGQGVEQYF.

The genes are TRBV27 and TRBJ1-1; perhaps TRBD1 as D (5 bases). This CDR3 spans 14 amino acids. The V end was cut by 3 bases, the J end by 1 base, with 9 bases between. From germline, CDR1 is MNHEY and CDR2 SMNVEV (reference sequence). The DNA of the CDR3 is TGTGCCAGCAGTTTCGGCAGGGCGAACACTGAAGCTTTCTTT. Translation: CASSFGRANTEAFF.

The chain joins TRBV27 to TRBJ2-7; the match to TRBD1 covers 9 bases. CDR3 length equals 16 residues. V shed 0 bases, J shed 1 base, and the junction held 4 bases outside the gene matches. The germline V gene encodes CDR1 MNHEY and CDR2 SMNVEV (reference sequence). The CDR3 reads CASSLSAGTGSYEQYF. The CDR3 DNA reads TGTGCCAGCAGTTTATCGGCCGGGACAGGGTCCTACGAGCAGTACTTC.

The rearrangement uses TRBV7-9 and TRBJ2-1; perhaps TRBD1 as D (6 bases). Trimming cost V 2 bases and J 5 bases, with 16 bases left between them. The CDR3 is made up of 16 amino acids. Per the germline V gene, CDR1 is SEHNR and CDR2 is FQNEAQ (reference sequence). The CDR3 region is CASSLPGLGGHNEQFF. DNA for the CDR3: TGTGCCAGCAGCTTACCCGGGTTAGGGGGACACAATGAGCAGTTCTTC.

The genes are TRBV11-2 and TRBJ2-3, with 9 bases fitting TRBD2. Losses at the gene ends were 5 bases for V and 1 base for J; bases not matched to a gene: 7. Per the germline V gene, CDR1 is SGHAT and CDR2 is FQNNGV. CDR3 length: 16 residues. DNA of the CDR3: TGTGCCAGCAGCCTCTTCCCTAGCGGGGGCACAGATACGCAGTATTTT. It is translated as CASSLFPSGGTDTQYF.

The chain joins TRBV9 to TRBJ1-2, with D maybe TRBD1 (5 bases). V gave up 4 bases and J gave up 4 bases, with 17 bases separating them. CDR3 length equals 15 residues. Germline assignment: CDR1 SGDLS and CDR2 YYNGEE. CDR3 coding DNA: TGTGCCAGCAGCCCAGATGAGAACAGGAGCTATGGCTACACCTTC. Its protein is CASSPDENRSYGYTF.

The rearrangement links TRBV5-4 to TRBJ2-6; D tentatively fits TRBD1 or TRBD2 (5 bases each). Germline V gene lookup returns CDR1 SGHNT and CDR2 YYREEE (reference sequence). The CDR3 is 15 amino acids. V lost 4 bases to trimming and J lost 2 bases, with 10 bases between them. DNA for the CDR3: TGTGCCAGCAGCCCGGGGCGGGCTGGGGCCAACGTCCTGACTTTC. Protein: CASSPGRAGANVLTF.

The chain uses TRBV27 and TRBJ1-2, with a possible D match to TRBD1 (6 bases). The CDR3 has 15 amino acids. Looked up from germline, CDR1 is MNHEY and CDR2 is SMNVEV (reference sequence). Trimming took 3 bases from V and 0 from J, leaving 11 bases between them. The CDR3 sequence: CASSFAGTPNYGYTF. CDR3 DNA: TGTGCCAGCAGTTTCGCCGGGACACCTAACTATGGCTACACCTTC.

This clone was seen only a few times. The chain combines TRBV6-5 with TRBJ1-1, with 7 nucleotides matching TRBD1. The length of the CDR3 is 14 residues. From germline, CDR1 is MNHEY and CDR2 SVGAGI. Trimming at V came to 2 bases and at J to 4 bases, leaving 4 bases not matched to a gene. CDR3 sequence: CASSYLPGGTEAFF. CDR3 nucleotide sequence: TGTGCCAGCAGTTACCTCCCAGGGGGCACTGAAGCTTTCTTT.

The V and J genes are TRBV19 and TRBJ2-1, with TRBD1 identical over 11 bases. The germline gives CDR1 LNHDA, CDR2 SQIVND (reference sequence). There are 16 residues in the CDR3. V was clipped by 6 bases and J by 7 bases; unmatched bases: 11. CDR3 DNA: TGTGCCAGTAGCAGATCGGCCGGGACAGGGGGAAATGAGCAGTTCTTC. It translates to CASSRSAGTGGNEQFF.

J is TRBJ2-2 and V is TRBV18; D call uncertain. The CDR3 is 14 residues long. Germline V CDR1 and CDR2: KGHSH, LQKENI. V was cut by 3 bases and J by 8 bases, with 13 bases left in between. CDR3 loop: CASSPTVTPGELFF. The DNA of the CDR3 is TGTGCCAGCTCACCCACTGTCACCCCAGGGGAGCTGTTTTTT.

The chain couples TRBV6-1 to TRBJ2-7; no firm D call. The CDR3 has 11 amino acids. V lost 7 bases and J 3 bases, leaving 7 bases between the germline ends. CDR1 is MNHNS and CDR2 is SASEGT in the germline V gene. In DNA, the CDR3 is TGTGCCAGCAAAAAAGACTACGAGCAGTACTTC. Translating gives CASKKDYEQYF.

This chain uses TRBV4-1 with TRBJ1-2; no clear D. V was clipped by 2 bases and J by 0 bases, with 10 bases between them. The germline V gene has CDR1 MGHRA and CDR2 YSYEKL. The CDR3 length is 15 residues. CDR3 bases: TGCGCCAGCAGCCAAAATACAAGAGCTAACTATGGCTACACCTTC. It yields the protein CASSQNTRANYGYTF.

This sequence joins TRBV12-5 and TRBJ1-5; 7 bases align to TRBD1. V lost 1 base to trimming and J lost 4 bases; unmatched junction nucleotides: 4. This CDR3 contains 15 residues. Germline values: CDR1 LGHNT, CDR2 FRNRAP. This chain's CDR3 is CASGLGDSENQPQHF. The CDR3 DNA follows: TGTGCTAGTGGTTTGGGGGACAGTGAAAATCAGCCCCAGCATTTT.

V gene TRBV18 combines with J gene TRBJ2-2; TRBD2 matches 7 bases. The CDR3 contains 19 residues. Per the germline V gene, CDR1 is KGHSH and CDR2 is LQKENI. Trimming removed 2 bases from V and 6 bases from J; junction bases left unmatched: 18. The CDR3, as DNA: TGTGCCAGCTCACCAATCTCCTCTTCAGCGGGGAGAAGGTCCGGGGAGCTGTTTTTT. Protein: CASSPISSSAGRRSGELFF.

This clone was found a few times. The gene calls are TRBV2 and TRBJ2-7; no reliable D call. Trimming removed 10 bases at V and 3 bases at J, with 7 bases between. Germline CDR1 reads SNHLY; CDR2 reads FYNNEI. CDR3 size: 10 residues. The CDR3 loop is CATGSYEQYF. Written as DNA, the CDR3 is TGTGCCACAGGAAGCTACGAGCAGTACTTC.

J is TRBJ2-3 and V is TRBV30; 7 bases agree with TRBD2. CDR3 length equals 16 residues. Trimming cost V 3 bases and J 2 bases; bases outside gene matches: 11. Germline loops: CDR1 GTSNPN, CDR2 SVGIG (reference sequence). CDR3 region: CAWRQLSGAHTDTQYF. The DNA for the CDR3 is TGTGCCTGGAGACAACTCAGCGGGGCCCACACAGATACGCAGTATTTT.